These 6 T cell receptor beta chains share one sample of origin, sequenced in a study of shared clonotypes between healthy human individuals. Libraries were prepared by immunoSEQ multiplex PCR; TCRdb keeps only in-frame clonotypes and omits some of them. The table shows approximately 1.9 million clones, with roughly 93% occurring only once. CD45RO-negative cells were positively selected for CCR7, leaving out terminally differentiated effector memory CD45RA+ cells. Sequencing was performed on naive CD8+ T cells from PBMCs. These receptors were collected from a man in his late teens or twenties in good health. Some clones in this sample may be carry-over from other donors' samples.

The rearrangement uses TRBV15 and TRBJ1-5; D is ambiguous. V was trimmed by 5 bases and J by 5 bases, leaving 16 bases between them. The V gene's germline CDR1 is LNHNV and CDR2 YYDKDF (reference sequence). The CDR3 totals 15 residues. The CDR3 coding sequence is TGTGCCACCAGCGCAGACATCCTCCTCTATCAGCCCCAGCATTTT. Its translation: CATSADILLYQPQHF.

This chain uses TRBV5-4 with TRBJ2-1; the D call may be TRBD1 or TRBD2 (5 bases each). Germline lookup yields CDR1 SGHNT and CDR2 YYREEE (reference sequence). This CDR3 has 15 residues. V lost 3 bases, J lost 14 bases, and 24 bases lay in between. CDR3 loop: CASSSLGREWDGEFF. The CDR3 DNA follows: TGTGCCAGCAGCTCCCTGGGCAGGGAGTGGGACGGTGAGTTCTTC.

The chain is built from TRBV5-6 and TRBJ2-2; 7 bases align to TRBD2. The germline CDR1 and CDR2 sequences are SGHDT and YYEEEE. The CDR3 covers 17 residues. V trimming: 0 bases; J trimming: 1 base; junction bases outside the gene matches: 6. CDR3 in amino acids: CASSLGRTRLNTGELFF. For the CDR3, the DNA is TGTGCCAGCAGCTTGGGCCGGACTAGGCTGAACACCGGGGAGCTGTTTTTT.

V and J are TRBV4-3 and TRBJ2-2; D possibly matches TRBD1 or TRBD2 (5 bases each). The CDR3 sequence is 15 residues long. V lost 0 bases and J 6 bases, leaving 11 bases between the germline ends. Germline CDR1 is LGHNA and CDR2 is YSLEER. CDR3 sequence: CASSQDEGRAGELFF. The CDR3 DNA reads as TGCGCCAGCAGCCAAGATGAGGGCAGGGCCGGGGAGCTGTTTTTT.

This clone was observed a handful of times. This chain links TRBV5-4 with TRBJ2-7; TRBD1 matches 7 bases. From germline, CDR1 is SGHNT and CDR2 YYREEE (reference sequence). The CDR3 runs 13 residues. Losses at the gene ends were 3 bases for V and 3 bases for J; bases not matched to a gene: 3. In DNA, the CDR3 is TGTGCCAGCAGCTCCGGGACAGTCTACGAGCAGTACTTC. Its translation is CASSSGTVYEQYF.

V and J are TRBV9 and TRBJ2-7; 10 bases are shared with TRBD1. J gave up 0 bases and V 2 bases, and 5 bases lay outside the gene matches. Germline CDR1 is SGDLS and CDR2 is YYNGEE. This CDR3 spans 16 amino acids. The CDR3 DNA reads TGTGCCAGCAGCGTCGACAGGGGGCCCTACTCCTACGAGCAGTACTTC. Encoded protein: CASSVDRGPYSYEQYF.